The clone carrying this TCR beta chain was detected many times. This beta chain represents an off-target read in a library built for alpha chains; its size is of limited meaning. TCRdb fed the 5' RACE reads into MiXCR, producing one record per CDR3 protein. Of 4,000 to 6,000 distinct CDR3 sequences listed, about a sixth were seen once; the top ten hold roughly 20%. Per germline, CDR1 DFQATT and CDR2 SNEGSKA (reference sequence). J was trimmed by 3 bases and V by 6 bases; bases with no gene match: 10. CDR3 size: 15 residues. Time point given: sample taken at primary tumor resection. Unsorted samples of tumor, nontumor lung or frozen PBMC had their whole RNA sequenced. The sample belongs to a study of spatial heterogeneity in lung cancer.

The chain uses TRBV20-1 and TRBJ1-5, with TRBD1 identical over 8 bases. The sample here was normal lung tissue next to the tumor, taken at surgery. The clonotype comes from a male donor with early-stage non-small cell lung cancer. The CDR3 region is CSAAGQGENNQPQHF. The CDR3 coding sequence is TGCAGTGCCGCAGGACAGGGTGAAAACAATCAGCCCCAGCATTTT.